The rows below give T cell receptor beta chains drawn from one sample of a study of T cell repertoires in cytomegalovirus infection. Their cognate antigens are unknown. Using its own MiXCR run on the reads, TCRdb lists one record per CDR3 protein. The sample lists 250,000 to 400,000 distinct CDR3 sequences; around a quarter were seen once. Specimen: cultured PBMCs, collected from culture after CMV antigen stimulation. The receptors here all came from a human donor in good health (CMV status not recorded). Some clones in this sample may be carry-over from other donors' samples. Both conserved end residues are part of each CDR3. The order of the fields is CDR3 protein, CDR3 DNA, clone size, D gene, V gene, J gene, CDR3 length. A D gene is named only where the DNA matches it firmly. Clone size is given for some rows only: seen once, a few or many times, or a class if the clone is expanded.

CDR3 protein: CASSLPQESPEAFF; CDR3 DNA: TGTGCCAGCAGTTTACCCCAAGAGTCCCCTGAAGCTTTCTTT; clone size: .; D gene: .; V gene: TRBV12-3/TRBV12-4; J gene: TRBJ1-1; CDR3 length: 14
CDR3 protein: CASSIDLSSGYYNEQFF; CDR3 DNA: TGTGCCAGTAGTATAGATCTTTCTAGCGGGTACTACAATGAGCAGTTCTTC; clone size: .; D gene: TRBD2; V gene: TRBV19; J gene: TRBJ2-1; CDR3 length: 17
CDR3 protein: CSAFSGTSGSFEQFF; CDR3 DNA: TGCAGTGCTTTTTCCGGGACTAGCGGGAGTTTTGAGCAGTTCTTC; clone size: many; D gene: TRBD2; V gene: TRBV20-1; J gene: TRBJ2-1; CDR3 length: 15
CDR3 protein: CSVGLLAGVVEQFF; CDR3 DNA: TGCAGCGTTGGCCTACTAGCGGGAGTGGTTGAGCAGTTCTTC; clone size: many; D gene: TRBD2; V gene: TRBV29-1; J gene: TRBJ2-1; CDR3 length: 14
CDR3 protein: CASSLAGPNSPLHF; CDR3 DNA: TGTGCCAGCAGCTTGGCAGGGCCGAATTCACCCCTCCACTTT; clone size: many; D gene: .; V gene: TRBV7-2; J gene: TRBJ1-6; CDR3 length: 14
CDR3 protein: CASTPGAGVETGELFF; CDR3 DNA: TGTGCCAGCACCCCTGGGGCGGGAGTGGAGACCGGGGAGCTGTTTTTT; clone size: once; D gene: TRBD2; V gene: TRBV12-3/TRBV12-4; J gene: TRBJ2-2; CDR3 length: 16
CDR3 protein: CGSGSRVSEQFF; CDR3 DNA: TGTGGGAGCGGGAGCCGGGTGAGTGAGCAGTTCTTC; clone size: .; D gene: TRBD2; V gene: TRBV6-2/TRBV6-3; J gene: TRBJ2-1; CDR3 length: 12
CDR3 protein: CASSLVERSSYNEQFF; CDR3 DNA: TGTGCCAGCAGCTTAGTCGAGAGGAGCTCCTACAATGAGCAGTTCTTC; clone size: .; D gene: .; V gene: TRBV7-3; J gene: TRBJ2-1; CDR3 length: 16
CDR3 protein: CASSLQTQSTEAFF; CDR3 DNA: TGTGCCAGCAGCTTACAGACTCAGAGCACTGAAGCTTTCTTT; clone size: many; D gene: .; V gene: TRBV7-8; J gene: TRBJ1-1; CDR3 length: 14
CDR3 protein: CASSSGQGANSPLHF; CDR3 DNA: TGTGCCAGCAGCTCGGGACAGGGGGCTAATTCACCCCTCCACTTT; clone size: .; D gene: TRBD1; V gene: TRBV7-9; J gene: TRBJ1-6; CDR3 length: 15